This section outlines one TCR beta chain sequence together with its context. What it binds is not known. This table comes from immunoSEQ multiplex PCR, and its TCRdb copy is limited to in-frame clones, with some not included. This table has roughly 86,000 clones, 68% appearing once. The data stem from a study of shared clonotypes between healthy human individuals. General observations from the study: Apart from blood, nothing was sampled; tissue repertoires likely differ.

Sequencing was carried out using memory CD8+ T cells sorted from blood. Subset here: CD45RO+ cells pooled with CCR7-negative TemRA cells. The clonotype originates from a man aged 25 to 40 in good health.

CDR3 amino acids: CASSILGSGKAFF. CDR3 nucleotides: TGTGCCAGTAGTATCTTGGGCAGCGGGAAAGCTTTCTTT. The chain recombines TRBV19 with TRBJ1-1; D remains unclear. Germline assignment: CDR1 LNHDA and CDR2 SQIVND (reference sequence). CDR3 length: 13 amino acids. Trimming pared 3 bases from V and 9 bases from J, leaving 14 bases between.